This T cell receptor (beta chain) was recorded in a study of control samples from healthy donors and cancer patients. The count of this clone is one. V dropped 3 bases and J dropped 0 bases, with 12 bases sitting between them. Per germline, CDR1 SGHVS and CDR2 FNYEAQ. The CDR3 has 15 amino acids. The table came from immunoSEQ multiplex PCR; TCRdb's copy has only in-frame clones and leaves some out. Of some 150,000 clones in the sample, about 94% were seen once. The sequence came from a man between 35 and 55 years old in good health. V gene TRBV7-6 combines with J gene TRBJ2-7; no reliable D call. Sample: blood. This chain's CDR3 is CASSFGAELSYEQYF. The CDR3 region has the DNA TGTGCCAGCAGCTTTGGCGCGGAACTCTCCTACGAGCAGTACTTC.